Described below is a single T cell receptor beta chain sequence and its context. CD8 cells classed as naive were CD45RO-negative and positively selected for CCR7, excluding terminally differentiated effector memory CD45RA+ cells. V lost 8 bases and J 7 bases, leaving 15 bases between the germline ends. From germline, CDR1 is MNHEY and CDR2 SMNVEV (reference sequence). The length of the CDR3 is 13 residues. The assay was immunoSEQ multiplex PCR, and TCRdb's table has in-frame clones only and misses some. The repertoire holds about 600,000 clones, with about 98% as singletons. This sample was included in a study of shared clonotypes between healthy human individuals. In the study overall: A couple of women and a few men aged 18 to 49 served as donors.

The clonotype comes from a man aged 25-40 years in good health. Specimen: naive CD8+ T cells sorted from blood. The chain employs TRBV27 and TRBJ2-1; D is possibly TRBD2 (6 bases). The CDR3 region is CASYDTEGNEQFF. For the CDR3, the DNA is TGTGCCAGCTATGACACGGAGGGGAATGAGCAGTTCTTC.